This T cell receptor beta chain was retrieved from a study of cytomegalovirus exposure and HLA in healthy donors (TCRdb year 2017). As for the study more broadly: In an earlier analysis of approximately 500 of the donors, 250 to 300 Gb of sequence data and 90 million to 120 million unique TCR beta sequences from about 179 million T cells were reported. Roughly 300 gigabases of sequencing data and approximately 92 million unique TCR sequences made up an early release that covered fewer than 650 HLA-typed donors. Among the roughly 390 genotyped donors, 81% belonged to the genetic ancestry cluster associated with self-reported Caucasian donors. The study aimed to test whether signatures of past pathogen exposure could be identified by cataloging public T cell receptors. The T cell repertoires of 666 subjects were profiled by immunosequencing and related to cytomegalovirus serostatus. In addition to the first cohort of several hundred subjects, a separate validation cohort of 120 different subjects was used. The study combined high-throughput TCR immunosequencing, statistical association of individual TCRs with disease status, and machine learning to predict cytomegalovirus infection status. In a later analysis, previously published TCR beta repertoires from about 670 donors were re-analyzed and high-resolution HLA genotyping was added so that TCR occurrence patterns could be studied. In the later analysis, no new phenotypic data were used to find candidate immune exposures; instead, reliance was placed on TCR beta sequences and their occurrence across donors. To decide whether each TCR beta V gene segment behaved as functional or pseudogenic, an earlier analysis of over 500 of the donors relied on high-throughput TCR beta sequencing. Alongside the repertoire data, information on donor age, sex, ethnicity and CMV serostatus was compiled. A later genetic analysis took genome-wide SNP genotypes for about three fifths of the roughly 700 donors and used that subset as a discovery cohort. Every repertoire in the discovery cohort had been generated on one and the same sequencing platform. HLA typing included class I and class II loci at four-digit resolution. The number of typed donors differed by locus: about 629-630 for A, B, C, DRB1 and DQB1; 500 to 550 for DQA1; over 600 for DPA1; and roughly 450 for DPB1. Roughly 5 DR-DQ haplotypes were handled as single units for association and clustering because linkage in the cohort was strong. Across 300 to 500 genotyped donors of the cohort, an average of approximately 240,000 unique TCR beta nucleotide sequences per donor were sequenced, and roughly 17% of those sequences were non-productive.

Beyond this particular receptor, the publication reports: A cluster of highly shared sequence variants was judged likely to be a technical artifact of the sequencing pipeline. Linkage disequilibrium might explain the correlated functional status among segregating V segments, but an unknown experimental factor could not be ruled out. An association between a missense DCLRE1C variant and V-gene and J-gene trimming of TCR beta chains was found in a later genetic analysis and replicated in an independent cohort. A later analysis found that most CMV-associated TCR beta chains appeared HLA-restricted, with HLA associations seemingly driven largely by CMV exposure. In both the original and validation cohorts, the classifier was reported to diagnose cytomegalovirus status with high specificity and sensitivity. In a later analysis, the rate of TCR association differed among HLA loci, with DRB1 alleles having the most associated TCRs and HLA-C alleles having the fewest. In vitro tests confirmed that three of the cytomegalovirus-associated TCR beta chains recognize cytomegalovirus antigens. Only TCR beta chains were sequenced in this cohort, and the absence of alpha or paired-chain data limited detectable features. An earlier analysis of some 560 of the donors showed that most TCR beta V segments appeared in productive rearrangements either about 90% or about 30% of the time, which broadly matched IMGT annotations. Because the 87-base-pair reads could not distinguish some IMGT-functional V segments, including TRBV6-2 and TRBV6-3, those segments were excluded. Assigning TCR associations to individual alleles was difficult when HLA alleles, especially DR and DQ, strongly co-occurred. In a later analysis, some 17,000 TCR beta sequences were associated with specific HLA alleles at a false discovery rate of 0.05. A total of around 150 TCR beta chains were listed by the study as associated with cytomegalovirus. Several of the top co-occurrence clusters appeared to be linked to parvovirus B19, influenza, CMV and Epstein-Barr virus, according to a later analysis. The presence/absence analyses assumed that sequencing depth was roughly uniform across donors, and that assumption may not be true. Because counts were too low, 15 or so rarely observed V segments, including chromosome 9 orphons, were excluded from the earlier analysis of 500 to 700 of the donors. CMV serostatus was the only immune exposure information available for the cohort. Because some donors lacked HLA typing at each locus, the association tests relied only on the typed subset. In a later analysis, HLA-associated TCR beta chains were found to be more clonally expanded and to have lower generation probabilities than equally common non-associated chains. Across donors, most TCR sequences were observed very rarely, whereas some public TCRs were present in many individuals. It was suggested by the authors that the approach could potentially be generalized to other disease states and immunological phenotypes. A further reported finding was that TCR beta sequences accurately predicted the HLA-A and HLA-B alleles for most subjects in the first cohort. Compared with the roughly 720-donor mean, donors in an Asian-associated ancestry cluster had fewer N-insertions in productive TCRs, according to a later genetic analysis.

A word on this clone: Its antigen target is currently unknown. Base quality data are lacking; no much larger clone is found one base away.

The method behind the library was the immunoSEQ multiplex PCR assay. A mixture of 60 forward primers for TCR Vbeta segments and 13 reverse primers for TCR Jbeta segments was used in the multiplex PCR. The CDR3 region of rearranged TCR beta genes was amplified from genomic DNA with a multiplex PCR assay. Amplified TCR beta libraries were sequenced as 87-base-pair reads on the Illumina HiSeq System. Processing in the source paper ran as follows. A later analysis counted about 82 million unique TCR beta chains across the 640 or so repertoires, and some 11 million of these chains were shared by at least two donors. Raw reads were error-corrected and collapsed into unique sequences with a nearest-neighbor algorithm that merged closely related sequences to remove PCR and sequencing errors. V, D and J gene segments were assigned by aligning CDR3 sequences to IMGT reference sequences. For a sequence to be retained, at least a six-nucleotide match to both a V gene segment and a J gene segment was required. A rearrangement was called productive if the CDR3 had no stop codons and remained in frame with V and J, and every other rearrangement was called non-productive. Following IMGT convention, CDR3 was defined as the stretch from the second conserved V-encoded cysteine up to the conserved J-encoded phenylalanine. Sequences without an unambiguous match to a single V gene segment were excluded from the earlier analysis of about 640 of the donors. An earlier analysis of several hundred of the donors classified V segments as functional when productive rearrangements were above 56.7% and as segregating when the standard deviation between donors was above 5%. A statistical classification framework was built for diagnosing cytomegalovirus status from the catalog of TCR beta chain sequences. In a later analysis, V and J genes were assigned by comparing TCR nucleotide sequences against IMGT/GENE-DB human TR gene sequences. In a later analysis, CDR3 sequences and most-parsimonious VDJ recombination scenarios were assigned using the TCRdist pipeline. In a later analysis, each TCR beta chain was defined by its CDR3 amino acid sequence together with its V-gene family, and reads lacking a unique V-gene family were excluded. To address suspected cross-contamination and a sequencing artifact, a later analysis removed under 600 highly shared, low-generation-probability nucleotide sequences. A later analysis calculated a clonal expansion index for each public chain from normalized within-repertoire ranks of inferred template counts. In a later analysis, generation probabilities were computed using a VDJ recombination model fitted to out-of-frame rearrangements, and the results were checked against IGoR. In a later analysis, hypergeometric tests were used to score TCR-TCR, TCR-HLA and TCR-CMV co-occurrence, with a repertoire-size bias correction applied to TCR pairs. False discovery rates were estimated in a later analysis by permuting HLA or CMV assignments 20 times. In a later analysis, co-occurring TCRs were grouped using DBSCAN, with TCRdist sequence similarity added in when clustering inside HLA-allele-positive subsets. For co-occurrence clustering, repertoires with fewer than 30,000 or more than 120,000 public chains were excluded, along with 5 or 6 repertoires with anomalous nucleotide sharing. TCRdb mirrors the immuneACCESS table, restricted to in-frame sequences. Some clones are absent from its copies; in checked studies, under half trace to an unresolved V gene, and the reason for the others is unknown. V and J calls and clone size are copied from that table; D and trimming were computed from the DNA. Here the sample has 150,000 or so clones; around 83% occur a single time. The biggest ten clones account for less than 2.5% of the sample.

The cohort comprised 550 to 700 healthy bone marrow donors. All cohort members were sampled while nominally healthy, although unrecorded immune exposures were likely present. The donor tested CMV seronegative, placing the donor among the 300 to 450 seronegative members of the cohort. A peripheral blood sample was provided by each donor, and peripheral blood mononuclear cells were used for TCR beta sequencing. The Qiagen DNeasy Blood Extraction Kit was used to extract genomic DNA from the blood cell samples. Trimming accounts for 1 base at V and 9 bases at J, while the number of junction bases matched to no gene is 3. Via the germline V gene, CDR1 is KGHSH and CDR2 LQKENI. Counted from cysteine to phenylalanine, this CDR3 has 14 amino acids. Only the CDR3 DNA is retained, 42 bases long and in frame from the first base.

The sequenced sample was PBMCs. The chain couples TRBV18 to TRBJ1-6, and 7 junctional nucleotides match TRBD1. The sequence was obtained from a young woman in good health and CMV-seronegative. The DNA sequence reads TGTGCCAGCTCACCACGGGACAGCCTTTCACCCCTCCACTTT. Its amino acids are CASSPRDSLSPLHF.